This T cell receptor beta chain derives from a study of blood T cell repertoires in COVID-19. Germline CDR1 is KGHSH and CDR2 is LQKENI. Trimming took 6 bases from V and 1 from J, leaving 9 bases between them. The CDR3 is 13 residues long. There are a few counts of this clone. Profiled with immunoSEQ multiplex PCR; TCRdb holds only in-frame clones, not every one. The data show a few hundred thousand clones, roughly 77% seen once. The chain joins TRBV18 to TRBJ1-1; no clear D. Sequencing was performed on peripheral blood. The sequence derives from a woman older than 75 with acute or convalescent COVID-19. DNA for the CDR3: TGTGCCAGCTCTAGAGCTCAGAACACTGAAGCTTTCTTT. As protein: CASSRAQNTEAFF.